This T cell receptor beta chain appears in the sequencing data of a study of T cells in Graves' hyperthyroidism and ophthalmopathy. Notes on the study in general: Stable hyperthyroidism and ophthalmopathy were separated using 13 V-J signatures.

The V end lost 4 bases, the J end lost 2 bases, and 15 bases lay between the germline ends. The CDR3 length is 16 residues. Germline V lookup: CDR1 LGHDT, CDR2 YNNKEL (reference sequence). Regions amplified from RNA transcripts were the TCR beta CDR3 regions. The HTBI primer set was used in a first-round RT-PCR of the TCR CDR3. Using its own MiXCR run on the multiplex PCR reads, TCRdb lists one record per CDR3 protein. The sample holds roughly 280,000 distinct CDR3 sequences, 22% seen once. This clonotype was detected ten times or more. The antigen remains undetermined. Ophthalmopathy cases scored 3 or more on the Clinical Activity Score and 4 or more on NOSPECS grade, with duration below 3 months. Patients having uncontrolled infection, another autoimmune disease, pregnancy or lactation were not included. This sample holds PBMCs from less than 13 ml fresh peripheral blood.

Input material: blood. The chain carries TRBV3-1 and TRBJ2-1; TRBD2 is a possible D gene (6 bases). The source is a man aged 25-45 years with Graves' ophthalmopathy. The DNA for the CDR3 is TGTGCCAGCAGCCTGAAGGACTACCAACCCTACAATGAGCAGTTCTTC. Translation gives CASSLKDYQPYNEQFF.